This T cell receptor (beta chain) appears in the sequencing data of a study of cytomegalovirus exposure and HLA in healthy donors. Points from the study as a whole: The study designated 150 to 200 TCR beta chains cytomegalovirus-associated.

This CDR3 spans 15 amino acids. Germline CDR1 is SGHTA and CDR2 is FQGNSA. V lost 5 bases and J lost 3; bases outside the gene matches: 3. In the case of this clone: No antigen is known for it.

Vbeta (60) and Jbeta (13) primers were used in the PCR. TCRdb keeps only in-frame clones here, not all; method: immunoSEQ multiplex PCR. The table includes 120,000 or so clones, 65% to 85% detected once. Material for sequencing was PBMCs. This rearrangement joins TRBV7-2 to TRBJ2-5; 13 bases agree with TRBD2. The sequence derives from a man in his fifties or sixties in good health and CMV-seronegative. CDR3 sequence: CASSLTSGGEETQYF. The CDR3 DNA follows: TGTGCCAGCAGCCTCACTAGCGGGGGGGAAGAGACCCAGTACTTC.